This T cell receptor beta chain originates from a study of T-cell memory formation after mild COVID-19. Study information: Clustering of TCRs was largely donor specific.

This clonotype came up many times. The antigen remains unidentified. Study findings and constraints: Some clones that responded turned up in pre-infection memory, which suggests that cross-reactive memory joined in. What remained unconfirmed was the SARS-CoV-2 specificity of second-wave clones peaking on day 37.

The authors produced TCR alpha and TCR beta cDNA libraries with sample barcodes and UMIs by 5'RACE using constant-segment primers. TCRdb fed the 5' RACE reads into MiXCR, producing one record per CDR3 protein. The repertoire holds just over 60,000 distinct CDR3 sequences, 9% to 9.5% seen once, with approximately 1.1% in the top ten. Germline CDR1 and CDR2: ENHRY and SYGVKD. Losses at the gene ends were 6 bases for V and 2 bases for J; bases not matched to a gene: 5. The CDR3 consists of 16 residues. Input material: PBMCs or a T cell subset sorted from them (not recorded which). The clonotype was recovered from a young man who had mild COVID-19 (a few samples of this study predate the infection). Cell type and time point are not known. The chain is built from TRBV10-3 and TRBJ2-3, with TRBD2 identical over 13 bases. The chain's CDR3 is CAIRTGTSGVTDTQYF. CDR3 bases: TGTGCCATCAGAACCGGGACTAGCGGGGTCACAGATACGCAGTATTTT.